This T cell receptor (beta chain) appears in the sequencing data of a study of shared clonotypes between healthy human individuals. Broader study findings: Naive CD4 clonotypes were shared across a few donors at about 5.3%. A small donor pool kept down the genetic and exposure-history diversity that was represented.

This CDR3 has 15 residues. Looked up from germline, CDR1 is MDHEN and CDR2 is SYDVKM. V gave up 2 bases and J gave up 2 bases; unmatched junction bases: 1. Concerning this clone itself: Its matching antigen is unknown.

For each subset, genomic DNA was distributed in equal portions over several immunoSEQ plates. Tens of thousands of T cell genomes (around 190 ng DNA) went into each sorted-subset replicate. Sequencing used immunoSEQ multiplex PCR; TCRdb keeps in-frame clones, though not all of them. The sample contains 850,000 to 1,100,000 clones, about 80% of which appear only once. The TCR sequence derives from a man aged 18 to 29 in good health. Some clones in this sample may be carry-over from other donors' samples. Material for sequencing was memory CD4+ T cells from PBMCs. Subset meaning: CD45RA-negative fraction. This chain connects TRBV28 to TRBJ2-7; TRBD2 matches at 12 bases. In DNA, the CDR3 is TGTGCCAGCAGTTTACTAGCGGGAGGGCCCTACGAGCAGTACTTC. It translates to CASSLLAGGPYEQYF.